This TCR beta chain was sequenced during a study of cytotoxic CD8 clonotypes in ibrutinib-treated CLL. The V gene lost 4 bases and the J gene lost 5 bases, with 11 bases spanning the gap. The length of the CDR3 is 13 residues. The germline V gene encodes CDR1 MNHEY and CDR2 SVGAGI. Sequenced by immunoSEQ multiplex PCR; TCRdb stores in-frame clones only, minus some. The sample has approximately 100,000 clones, roughly four fifths seen once; the top ten hold about 22%. The TCR was taken from a human donor with chronic lymphocytic leukemia. The sample here was PBMCs, taken after 24 months of ibrutinib treatment. V gene TRBV6-5 combines with J gene TRBJ1-2; D is uncertain. CDR3 sequence (DNA): TGTGCCAGCAGTTCCGCGCAGAGATATGGCTACACCTTC. It is translated as CASSSAQRYGYTF.